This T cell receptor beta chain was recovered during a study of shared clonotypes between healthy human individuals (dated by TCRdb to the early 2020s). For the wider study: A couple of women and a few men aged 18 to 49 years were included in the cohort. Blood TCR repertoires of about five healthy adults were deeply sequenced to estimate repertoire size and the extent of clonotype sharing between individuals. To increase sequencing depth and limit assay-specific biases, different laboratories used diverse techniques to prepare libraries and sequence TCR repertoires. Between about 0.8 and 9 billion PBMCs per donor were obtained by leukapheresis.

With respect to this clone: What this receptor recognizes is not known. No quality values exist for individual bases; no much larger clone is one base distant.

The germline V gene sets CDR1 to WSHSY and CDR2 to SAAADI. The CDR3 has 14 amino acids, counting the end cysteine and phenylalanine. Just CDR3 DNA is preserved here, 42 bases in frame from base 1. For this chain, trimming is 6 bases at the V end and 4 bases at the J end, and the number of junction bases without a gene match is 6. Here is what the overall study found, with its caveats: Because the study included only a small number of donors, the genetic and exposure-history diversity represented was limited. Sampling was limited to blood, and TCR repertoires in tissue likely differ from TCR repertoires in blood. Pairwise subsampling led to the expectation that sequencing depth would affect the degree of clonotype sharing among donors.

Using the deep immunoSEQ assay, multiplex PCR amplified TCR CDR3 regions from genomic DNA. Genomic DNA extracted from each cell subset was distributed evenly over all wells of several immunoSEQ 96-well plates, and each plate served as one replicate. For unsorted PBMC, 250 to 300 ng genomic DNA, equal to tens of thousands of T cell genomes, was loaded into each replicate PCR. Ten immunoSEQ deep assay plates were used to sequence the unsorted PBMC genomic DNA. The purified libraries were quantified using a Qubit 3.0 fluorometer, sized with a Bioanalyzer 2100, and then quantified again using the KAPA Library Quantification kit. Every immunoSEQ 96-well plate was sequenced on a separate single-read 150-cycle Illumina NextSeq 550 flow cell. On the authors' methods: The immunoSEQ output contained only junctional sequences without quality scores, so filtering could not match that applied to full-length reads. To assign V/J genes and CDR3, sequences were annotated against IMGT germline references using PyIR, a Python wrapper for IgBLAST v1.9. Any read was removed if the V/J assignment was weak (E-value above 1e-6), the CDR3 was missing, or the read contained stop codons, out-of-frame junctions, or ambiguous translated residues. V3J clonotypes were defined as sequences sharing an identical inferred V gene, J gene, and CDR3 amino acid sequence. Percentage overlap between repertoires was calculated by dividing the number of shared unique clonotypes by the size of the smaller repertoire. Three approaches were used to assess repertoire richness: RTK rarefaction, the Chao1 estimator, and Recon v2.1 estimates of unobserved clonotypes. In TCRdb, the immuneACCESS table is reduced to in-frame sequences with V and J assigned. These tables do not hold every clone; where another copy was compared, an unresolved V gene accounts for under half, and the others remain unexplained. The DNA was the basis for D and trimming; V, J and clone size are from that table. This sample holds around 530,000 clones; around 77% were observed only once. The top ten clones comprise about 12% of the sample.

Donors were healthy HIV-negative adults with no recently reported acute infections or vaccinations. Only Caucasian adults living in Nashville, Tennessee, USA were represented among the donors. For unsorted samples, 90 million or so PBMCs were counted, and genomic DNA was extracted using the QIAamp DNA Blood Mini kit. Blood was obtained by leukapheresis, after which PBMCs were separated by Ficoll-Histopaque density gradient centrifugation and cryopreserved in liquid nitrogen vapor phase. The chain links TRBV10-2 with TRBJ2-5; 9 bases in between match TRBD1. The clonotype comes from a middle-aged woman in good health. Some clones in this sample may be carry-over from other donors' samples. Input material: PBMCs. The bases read TGCGCCAGCAGGAACCGGGGACAGGGAGAGACCCAGTACTTC. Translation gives CASRNRGQGETQYF.